The 3 T cell receptor beta chains below all came from one sample that was sequenced in a study of CD8 T cells in Susac syndrome. The RNA, about 0.45 to 1 ug, was put through reverse transcription using random hexamers. TCRdb redid the calling of the immunoSEQ multiplex PCR reads with MiXCR, one entry per CDR3 protein. The sample has 120,000 or so distinct CDR3 sequences; around 94% are singletons. Sample: CD8+ T cells from PBMCs. The receptors shown here come from a human donor with Susac syndrome.

The chain joins TRBV20-1 to TRBJ2-7; no clear D gene. The CDR3 spans 14 residues. V lost 1 base, J lost 1 base, and 11 bases lay in between. The germline V gene encodes CDR1 DFQATT and CDR2 SNEGSKA (reference sequence). The CDR3 nucleotides read TGCAGTGCTAGAGCCCCGGACGGATCCTACGAGCAGTACTTC. Protein sequence: CSARAPDGSYEQYF.

V is TRBV2 and J is TRBJ1-2; D not resolved. V lost 5 bases and J 4 bases, leaving 14 bases between the germline ends. This CDR3 region has 14 residues. The germline CDR1 and CDR2 sequences are SNHLY and FYNNEI. This CDR3 is CASSYYGEIYGYTF. For the CDR3, the DNA is TGTGCCAGCAGTTACTACGGGGAGATCTATGGCTACACCTTC. Looking up the rest from reference TRBV2 and TRBJ1-2 gives the full variable domain: EPEVTQTPSHQVTQMGQEVILRCVPISNHLYFYWYRQILGQKVEFLVSFYNNEISEKSEIFDDQFSVERPDGSNFTLKIRSTKLEDSAMYFCASSYYGEIYGYTFGSGTRLTVV.

The chain is built from TRBV20-1 and TRBJ1-1; D remains ambiguous. This CDR3 is built from 12 residues. The V gene lost 3 bases and the J gene lost 3 bases, with 8 bases spanning the gap. Germline CDR1 is DFQATT and CDR2 is SNEGSKA (reference sequence). CDR3 in amino acids: CSASGGHTEAFF. For the CDR3, the DNA is TGCAGTGCTAGCGGCGGGCACACTGAAGCTTTCTTT.